A selection of T cell receptor beta chains follows, all from one sample in a study of CD8 T cells in Susac syndrome. TCRdb reprocessed the immunoSEQ multiplex PCR reads with MiXCR, giving one entry per CDR3 protein. The table has around 80,000 distinct CDR3 sequences, around nine tenths seen once. Sequenced sample: CD8+ T cells from PBMCs. These receptor sequences come from a human donor with multiple sclerosis. Both conserved end residues are part of each CDR3. A D gene is named only where the DNA matches it firmly. Clone size is not always given. Where it is, it says once, few, many or a class for expanded clones.

V gene: TRBV24-1; clone size: NA; D gene: NA; J gene: TRBJ2-2; CDR3 protein: CATSDYWGITGELFF; CDR3 DNA: TGTGCCACCAGTGATTATTGGGGAATCACCGGGGAGCTGTTTTTT
V gene: TRBV4-3; clone size: NA; D gene: NA; J gene: TRBJ2-5; CDR3 protein: CASSQDRELGTGQETQYF; CDR3 DNA: TGCGCCAGCAGCCAAGATCGAGAACTAGGAACAGGCCAAGAGACCCAGTACTTC
V gene: TRBV27; clone size: NA; D gene: TRBD2; J gene: TRBJ2-7; CDR3 protein: CASSFGGDPNSYEQYF; CDR3 DNA: TGTGCCAGCAGTTTCGGGGGGGATCCGAACTCCTACGAGCAGTACTTC
V gene: TRBV5-6; clone size: NA; D gene: TRBD1; J gene: TRBJ2-7; CDR3 protein: CASSLAGTANYEQYF; CDR3 DNA: TGTGCCAGCAGCTTGGCAGGGACAGCCAACTACGAGCAGTACTTC
V gene: TRBV5-6; clone size: once; D gene: TRBD1; J gene: TRBJ1-1; CDR3 protein: CASSLEGASTEAFF; CDR3 DNA: TGTGCCAGCAGCTTGGAGGGGGCAAGCACTGAAGCTTTCTTT
V gene: TRBV20-1; clone size: NA; D gene: TRBD1; J gene: TRBJ2-5; CDR3 protein: CSAKGTGGALGPEETQYF; CDR3 DNA: TGCAGTGCTAAGGGGACAGGGGGCGCCTTGGGCCCGGAAGAGACCCAGTACTTC
V gene: TRBV20-1; clone size: NA; D gene: TRBD1; J gene: TRBJ2-5; CDR3 protein: CSARDWGQGPQETQYF; CDR3 DNA: TGCAGTGCTAGAGATTGGGGACAGGGGCCACAAGAGACCCAGTACTTC
V gene: TRBV12-3/TRBV12-4; clone size: NA; D gene: NA; J gene: TRBJ2-7; CDR3 protein: CASSPGFVSEQYF; CDR3 DNA: TGTGCCAGCAGTCCTGGGTTCGTAAGCGAGCAGTACTTC
V gene: TRBV7-8; clone size: NA; D gene: NA; J gene: TRBJ2-1; CDR3 protein: CASSSRESYNEQFF; CDR3 DNA: TGTGCCAGCAGCTCAAGAGAGTCCTACAATGAGCAGTTCTTC
V gene: TRBV5-1; clone size: NA; D gene: NA; J gene: TRBJ2-7; CDR3 protein: CASSALQGDHEQYF; CDR3 DNA: TGCGCCAGCAGCGCCTTACAGGGCGATCACGAGCAGTACTTC
V gene: TRBV9; clone size: NA; D gene: NA; J gene: TRBJ2-3; CDR3 protein: CASSAGRVDTQYF; CDR3 DNA: TGTGCCAGCAGCGCGGGGCGAGTAGATACGCAGTATTTT
V gene: TRBV6-2/TRBV6-3; clone size: NA; D gene: TRBD1; J gene: TRBJ1-1; CDR3 protein: CASRSTGPTEAFF; CDR3 DNA: TGTGCCAGCCGATCGACAGGGCCCACTGAAGCTTTCTTT
V gene: TRBV4-2; clone size: NA; D gene: NA; J gene: TRBJ1-1; CDR3 protein: CASSQETGTNTEAFF; CDR3 DNA: TGTGCCAGCAGCCAAGAAACAGGGACGAACACTGAAGCTTTCTTT
V gene: TRBV12-3/TRBV12-4; clone size: NA; D gene: NA; J gene: TRBJ2-2; CDR3 protein: CASSFSPSGHTHTGELFF; CDR3 DNA: TGTGCCAGCAGTTTCTCACCCTCGGGCCACACACACACCGGGGAGCTGTTTTTT
V gene: TRBV4-3; clone size: once; D gene: NA; J gene: TRBJ2-2; CDR3 protein: CASSQVVLTGELFF; CDR3 DNA: TGCGCCAGCAGCCAAGTGGTACTCACGGGGGAGCTGTTTTTT
V gene: TRBV19; clone size: NA; D gene: NA; J gene: TRBJ1-1; CDR3 protein: CASSTQGGYTEAFF; CDR3 DNA: TGTGCCAGTAGTACCCAAGGGGGGTACACTGAAGCTTTCTTT
V gene: TRBV5-4; clone size: NA; D gene: NA; J gene: TRBJ2-7; CDR3 protein: CASSSGGGAVEQYF; CDR3 DNA: TGTGCCAGCAGCTCTGGGGGGGGCGCAGTCGAGCAGTACTTC
V gene: TRBV9; clone size: NA; D gene: TRBD1; J gene: TRBJ2-3; CDR3 protein: CASSVRFGQGADTQYF; CDR3 DNA: TGTGCCAGCAGCGTTCGTTTCGGACAGGGGGCAGATACGCAGTATTTT
V gene: TRBV12-3/TRBV12-4; clone size: NA; D gene: NA; J gene: TRBJ2-3; CDR3 protein: CASGPLLGGDTQYF; CDR3 DNA: TGTGCCAGCGGGCCACTCCTAGGTGGGGATACGCAGTATTTT
V gene: TRBV4-3; clone size: NA; D gene: TRBD2; J gene: TRBJ2-3; CDR3 protein: CASSPTGLAGEWATDTQYF; CDR3 DNA: TGCGCCAGCAGTCCCACGGGACTAGCGGGAGAGTGGGCGACAGATACGCAGTATTTT
V gene: TRBV28; clone size: NA; D gene: TRBD1; J gene: TRBJ2-7; CDR3 protein: CASSPPDRATYEQYF; CDR3 DNA: TGTGCCAGCAGTCCACCGGACAGGGCCACCTACGAGCAGTACTTC
V gene: TRBV10-3; clone size: NA; D gene: TRBD2; J gene: TRBJ2-7; CDR3 protein: CAIYDGLAGYEQYF; CDR3 DNA: TGTGCCATCTATGACGGACTAGCGGGCTACGAGCAGTACTTC
V gene: TRBV7-6; clone size: NA; D gene: NA; J gene: TRBJ2-5; CDR3 protein: CASSPRVKGQETQYF; CDR3 DNA: TGTGCCAGCAGCCCGAGGGTCAAGGGCCAAGAGACCCAGTACTTC
V gene: TRBV6-4; clone size: NA; D gene: NA; J gene: TRBJ2-3; CDR3 protein: CASSDSPGDTQYF; CDR3 DNA: TGTGCCAGCAGTGACTCCCCAGGGGATACGCAGTATTTT
V gene: TRBV7-9; clone size: few; D gene: NA; J gene: TRBJ2-5; CDR3 protein: CASSLVWETQYF; CDR3 DNA: TGTGCCAGCAGCTTAGTCTGGGAGACCCAGTACTTC
V gene: TRBV12-3/TRBV12-4; clone size: NA; D gene: NA; J gene: TRBJ2-7; CDR3 protein: CASNPGQETYEQYF; CDR3 DNA: TGTGCCAGCAATCCGGGACAAGAAACCTACGAGCAGTACTTC
V gene: TRBV5-6; clone size: NA; D gene: NA; J gene: TRBJ2-3; CDR3 protein: CASSLLVRSSTDTQYF; CDR3 DNA: TGTGCCAGCAGCTTGTTAGTCAGATCAAGCACAGATACGCAGTATTTT
V gene: TRBV20-1; clone size: NA; D gene: TRBD1; J gene: TRBJ2-5; CDR3 protein: CSASTRDSTDQETQYF; CDR3 DNA: TGCAGTGCTAGTACCCGGGACAGCACCGACCAAGAGACCCAGTACTTC
V gene: TRBV7-2; clone size: NA; D gene: NA; J gene: TRBJ2-4; CDR3 protein: CASSYGLNIQYF; CDR3 DNA: TGTGCCAGCAGCTATGGTTTGAACATTCAGTACTTC
V gene: TRBV30; clone size: once; D gene: NA; J gene: TRBJ2-7; CDR3 protein: CAWSVLNEQYF; CDR3 DNA: TGTGCCTGGAGTGTACTCAACGAGCAGTACTTC
V gene: TRBV3-1; clone size: once; D gene: NA; J gene: TRBJ1-5; CDR3 protein: CASSQAGHGNQPQHF; CDR3 DNA: TGTGCCAGCAGCCAGGCCGGACACGGCAATCAGCCCCAGCATTTT
V gene: TRBV6-2/TRBV6-3; clone size: NA; D gene: TRBD2; J gene: TRBJ2-6; CDR3 protein: CASSYSSGRASGANVLTF; CDR3 DNA: TGTGCCAGCAGTTACTCGAGCGGGAGGGCGTCTGGGGCCAACGTCCTGACTTTC
V gene: TRBV2; clone size: NA; D gene: NA; J gene: TRBJ1-5; CDR3 protein: CASSPGPSNQPQHF; CDR3 DNA: TGTGCCAGCAGTCCTGGACCAAGCAATCAGCCCCAGCATTTT
V gene: TRBV2; clone size: NA; D gene: NA; J gene: TRBJ1-1; CDR3 protein: CANVTGAFF; CDR3 DNA: TGTGCCAACGTAACTGGAGCTTTCTTT
V gene: TRBV27; clone size: NA; D gene: TRBD2; J gene: TRBJ2-3; CDR3 protein: CASSFVSGGTDTQYF; CDR3 DNA: TGTGCCAGCAGTTTTGTCAGCGGGGGGACAGATACGCAGTATTTT
V gene: TRBV6-6; clone size: NA; D gene: NA; J gene: TRBJ2-6; CDR3 protein: CASRYSKDSGANVLTF; CDR3 DNA: TGTGCCAGCAGATATTCCAAGGATTCTGGGGCCAACGTCCTGACTTTC
V gene: TRBV25-1; clone size: NA; D gene: NA; J gene: TRBJ2-2; CDR3 protein: CASSEVVSGELFF; CDR3 DNA: TGTGCCAGCAGTGAGGTGGTGTCCGGGGAGCTGTTTTTT